The 13 T cell receptor beta chains below all came from one sample that was sequenced in a study of cytomegalovirus exposure and HLA in healthy donors. The PCR made use of 60 Vbeta and 13 Jbeta primers. Profiling relied on immunoSEQ multiplex PCR, and the TCRdb table lists in-frame clones only, not all of them. The table lists some 200,000 clones. The sample consisted of PBMCs. The receptor source for this set is a girl aged 2 to 9 in good health and CMV-seropositive.

The chain employs TRBV5-1 and TRBJ2-3, with 11 bases aligning to TRBD2. Germline V gene data show CDR1 as SGHRS and CDR2 as YFSETQ. The CDR3 extends over 15 amino acids. The ends lost 7 bases at V and 4 bases at J; junction bases unmatched: 8. As DNA, the CDR3 is TGCGCCAGCGGGGCTAGCGGGAGGACCGCAGATACGCAGTATTTT. Its translation: CASGASGRTADTQYF.

The genes are TRBV19 and TRBJ2-1, with a weak D call TRBD2 (5 bases). This CDR3 comprises 12 residues. Trimming removed 6 bases at V and 8 bases at J, with 11 bases between. CDR1 is LNHDA and CDR2 is SQIVND in the germline V gene (reference sequence). In DNA, the CDR3 is TGTGCCAGTAGAACCCTCGGGGATGAGCAGTTCTTC. Amino acid sequence: CASRTLGDEQFF.

The J gene is TRBJ2-2, the V gene TRBV10-1; the D gene is possibly TRBD2 (5 bases). V was clipped by 3 bases and J by 6 bases, with 14 bases between them. Germline-derived CDR1 and CDR2 are WNHNN and SYGVQD (reference sequence). This CDR3 comprises 15 residues. The CDR3 sequence: CASSDQLASPGELFF. DNA for the CDR3: TGCGCCAGCAGTGATCAGCTAGCCTCCCCCGGGGAGCTGTTTTTT.

V and J are TRBV18 and TRBJ2-7; D is perhaps TRBD2 (6 bases). Germline V gene data show CDR1 as KGHSH and CDR2 as LQKENI. Trimming shortened V by 2 bases and J by 2 bases, and 16 bases separated the two germline ends. The CDR3 runs to 16 residues. Here the CDR3 reads CASSPGAGNVAYEQYF. The CDR3 region has the DNA TGTGCCAGCTCACCAGGAGCGGGCAACGTGGCCTACGAGCAGTACTTC.

Concerning this clone: Other nucleotide sequences in the sample specify the same CDR3. The chain has TRBV5-1 and TRBJ1-1; D is ambiguous. CDR1 is SGHRS and CDR2 is YFSETQ in the germline V gene. The CDR3 is made up of 13 amino acids. V was pared by 0 bases and J by 3 bases, with 6 bases between. CDR3 residues: CASSLVSDTEAFF. The DNA for the CDR3 is TGCGCCAGCAGCTTGGTTAGCGACACTGAAGCTTTCTTT.

The J gene is TRBJ2-7, the V gene TRBV28, with TRBD1 as a possible D gene (5 bases). V was trimmed by 1 base and J by 7 bases, leaving 17 bases between them. CDR3 length: 15 amino acids. Per the germline V gene, CDR1 is MDHEN and CDR2 is SYDVKM. Here the CDR3 DNA reads TGTGCCAGCAGTTTATCGAGACAGCCTCTGGGGGAGCAGTACTTC. This encodes CASSLSRQPLGEQYF.

V usage is TRBV11-3 and J usage is TRBJ2-5; tentative D call: TRBD1 (5 bases). The CDR3 covers 14 residues. V was pared by 5 bases and J by 4 bases, with 14 bases between. The germline V gene encodes CDR1 SGHNT and CDR2 YENEEA. The CDR3 reads CASSPDSGVETQYF. CDR3 nucleotides: TGTGCCAGCAGCCCCGACAGTGGAGTAGAGACCCAGTACTTC.

J is TRBJ1-2 and V is TRBV5-4, with 9 positions matching TRBD1. The J segment lost 8 bases and the V segment lost 1 base, leaving 9 bases of the junction unmatched. Germline loops: CDR1 SGHNT, CDR2 YYREEE (reference sequence). The CDR3 has 15 amino acids. The DNA of the CDR3 is TGTGCCAGCAGCTTGTGGGGACAGGGCCCTAGGGGCTACACCTTC. Protein product: CASSLWGQGPRGYTF.

This chain uses TRBV2 with TRBJ1-2; 8 bases are a match to TRBD1. The CDR3 runs 14 residues. V was pared by 3 bases and J by 6 bases, with 6 bases of the junction left unmatched. Germline CDR1 and CDR2: SNHLY and FYNNEI. The CDR3 region is CASSDRRTGNGYTF. CDR3 DNA sequence: TGTGCCAGCAGTGATCGTAGGACAGGGAATGGCTACACCTTC.

The chain uses TRBV19 and TRBJ1-2; D not certain. V shed 6 bases and J shed 4 bases, with 18 bases lying between them. The CDR3 has 15 residues. CDR1 is LNHDA, CDR2 SQIVND, per germline (reference sequence). The chain's CDR3 is CASSQLDDRGYGYTF. The CDR3 DNA reads as TGTGCCAGTAGCCAATTGGATGATCGGGGCTATGGCTACACCTTC.

The gene calls are TRBV10-3 and TRBJ1-1; D remains unclear. V was clipped by 0 bases and J by 6 bases, with 8 bases between them. This CDR3 region has 13 residues. The germline V gene has CDR1 ENHRY and CDR2 SYGVKD. The CDR3 bases are TGTGCCATCAGTGAGTCGGAGTACCCTGAAGCTTTCTTT. This encodes CAISESEYPEAFF.

The rearrangement uses TRBV4-2 and TRBJ1-1; 11 positions match TRBD1. From germline, CDR1 is LGHNA and CDR2 YNFKEQ. This CDR3 is 16 amino acids long. The V and J ends lost 4 bases and 4 bases, in that order; junction bases with no gene match: 8. CDR3 nucleotides: TGTGCCAGCAGCCTTACCGGGACAGGGGGTGGCACTGAAGCTTTCTTT. As protein: CASSLTGTGGGTEAFF.

The chain carries TRBV6-1 and TRBJ2-1; D may be TRBD1 (6 bases). The V gene's germline CDR1 is MNHNS and CDR2 SASEGT. CDR3 length: 12 amino acids. Between the trimmed V and J ends, which lost 2 bases and 9 bases, there was a span of 8 bases. In nucleotides, the CDR3 is TGTGCCAGCAGTGAATGGGGGCGTGAGCAGTTCTTC. Translated: CASSEWGREQFF.